The 15 T cell receptor beta chains listed next were all sequenced from one sample in a study of cytomegalovirus exposure and HLA in healthy donors. The PCR contained 60 Vbeta and 13 Jbeta primers. Only in-frame clones appear in the TCRdb table, and some are missing; sequencing was by immunoSEQ multiplex PCR. The repertoire holds over 150,000 clones, with less than 85% as singletons. Sequenced material: PBMCs. These receptors originate from a man aged 25-40 years in good health and CMV-seropositive.

Concerning this clone itself: Sequence at one end of the junction differs from germline and may be a read error. The chain uses TRBV7-7 and TRBJ2-7, with 8 bases aligning to TRBD2. This CDR3 has 14 amino acids. Germline CDR1 SSHAT, CDR2 FNYEAQ (reference sequence). The CDR3 nucleotides are TGTGCTAGCAGCCCCTCCGGGAGGGACGACGAGCAGTACTTC. Amino acid sequence: CASSPSGRDDEQYF.

The chain links TRBV19 to TRBJ1-5; 9 bases line up with TRBD1. Germline CDR1 and CDR2: LNHDA and SQIVND (reference sequence). There are 14 residues in the CDR3. J was trimmed by 5 bases and V by 8 bases; bases with no gene match: 7. The CDR3 coding sequence is TGTGCCAGTTCCCTACAGGGGGCCCATCAGCCCCAGCATTTT. It is translated as CASSLQGAHQPQHF.

This clone was found a few times. The chain joins TRBV9 to TRBJ2-7; D is perhaps TRBD1 (6 bases). Trimming took off 4 bases at V and 1 base at J, with 15 bases between the two ends. The CDR3 is 15 residues long. CDR1 and CDR2 from the germline V gene are SGDLS and YYNGEE. The CDR3 region is CASSPSHRESYEQYF. As DNA, the CDR3 is TGTGCCAGCAGCCCTTCTCACAGGGAATCCTACGAGCAGTACTTC.

This chain connects TRBV29-1 to TRBJ2-7; weak D call: TRBD2 (5 bases). This CDR3 comprises 11 residues. CDR1 SQVTM and CDR2 ANQGSEA come from the germline V gene. The germline V and J ends were trimmed by 3 bases and 7 bases, with 10 bases remaining between them. The CDR3, as DNA: TGCAGCGTTGATCGACGGAGGGAGCAGTACTTC. Translating it yields CSVDRRREQYF.

Only a few counts were recorded for this clone. The gene calls are TRBV6-5 and TRBJ2-6; D is undetermined. V was shortened by 6 bases and J by 3 bases, with 6 bases between the two germline ends. The germline gives CDR1 MNHEY, CDR2 SVGAGI. The CDR3 sequence is 13 residues long. For the CDR3, the DNA is TGTGCCAGCAGCATGAGTGGGGCCAACGTCCTGACTTTC. Its protein is CASSMSGANVLTF.

The V call is TRBV5-4, the J call TRBJ2-7; 8 bases map to TRBD1. V trimming: 6 bases; J trimming: 6 bases; junction bases outside the gene matches: 14. Germline loops: CDR1 SGHNT, CDR2 YYREEE (reference sequence). This CDR3 has 15 residues. CDR3 nucleotide sequence: TGTGCCAGCACCTGGGGTTCAGCGACAGGGGTCGAGCAGTACTTC. This codes for CASTWGSATGVEQYF. Combining the CDR3 with reference TRBV5-4 and TRBJ2-7 gives the whole variable domain ETGVTQSPTHLIKTRGQQVTLRCSSQSGHNTVSWYQQALGQGPQFIFQYYREEENGRGNFPPRFSGLQFPNYSSELNVNALELDDSALYLCASTWGSATGVEQYFGPGTRLTVT.

The chain links TRBV7-6 to TRBJ2-7, with D possibly TRBD1 on 5 matching bases. The CDR3 is made up of 18 amino acids. V was cut by 1 base and J by 0 bases, with 19 bases left in between. CDR1 is SGHVS and CDR2 is FNYEAQ in the germline V gene. This chain's CDR3 is CASSLEGWGSTSSYEQYF. CDR3 DNA: TGTGCCAGCAGCTTAGAAGGGTGGGGCAGTACGAGCTCCTACGAGCAGTACTTC.

This clone was picked up a small number of times. The chain recombines TRBV7-8 with TRBJ2-5; maybe TRBD1 (6 bases). Germline CDR1 SGHVS, CDR2 FQNEAQ. The CDR3 is 14 amino acids. V was trimmed by 1 base and J by 4 bases, leaving 10 bases between them. CDR3 residues: CASSLVGRGETQYF. The CDR3 nucleotides are TGTGCCAGCAGCTTAGTCGGCAGGGGAGAGACCCAGTACTTC.

The chain employs TRBV7-9 and TRBJ2-3; 8 nucleotides align to TRBD1. V shed 5 bases, J shed 4 bases, and the junction held 17 bases outside the gene matches. The CDR3 runs 18 residues. Per germline, CDR1 SEHNR and CDR2 FQNEAQ (reference sequence). The CDR3 DNA is TGTGCCAGCAGCCCCCGGGACAGGAGGGGCGGGATTCCAGATACGCAGTATTTT. As protein: CASSPRDRRGGIPDTQYF. Together with reference TRBV7-9 and TRBJ2-3, the CDR3 gives the full variable domain: DTGVSQNPRHKITKRGQNVTFRCDPISEHNRLYWYRQTLGQGPEFLTYFQNEAQLEKSRLLSDRFSAERPKGSFSTLEIQRTEQGDSAMYLCASSPRDRRGGIPDTQYFGPGTRLTVL.

In DNA, the CDR3 is TGTGCCAGCAGCGTAGCTGAGGGGACACAGGGAGGCTACACCTTC. This translates into CASSVAEGTQGGYTF. J is TRBJ1-2 and V is TRBV9, with D possibly TRBD1 on 6 matching bases. Per the germline V gene, CDR1 is SGDLS and CDR2 is YYNGEE. The CDR3 totals 15 residues. The ends were cut back, 0 bases at V and 8 bases at J, with 17 bases in the middle. Based on the CDR3 plus reference TRBV9 and TRBJ1-2, the full variable domain is DSGVTQTPKHLITATGQRVTLRCSPRSGDLSVYWYQQSLDQGLQFLIQYYNGEERAKGNILERFSAQQFPDLHSELNLSSLELGDSALYFCASSVAEGTQGGYTFGSGTRLTVV.

The genes are TRBV2 and TRBJ2-7, with 7 bases matching TRBD1. In germline, CDR1 is SNHLY, CDR2 FYNNEI. The CDR3 is 13 amino acids. Unmatched junction bases numbered 3, after V lost 3 bases and J lost 4 bases. The CDR3 here is CASSDRGKYEQYF. DNA for the CDR3: TGTGCCAGCAGTGACAGGGGGAAATACGAGCAGTACTTC.

This clone has just a few counts. V usage is TRBV21-1 and J usage is TRBJ1-6; the table's D call of TRBD1 was not tested on the DNA. TRBV21-1 is a listed pseudogene. The CDR3 runs to 17 residues. The CDR3 DNA sequence: TGTGCCAGCAGCCCCGAGATTGGGCGATCTGTTAATTCACCCCTCCACTTT. This encodes CASSPEIGRSVNSPLHF.

This rearrangement joins TRBV30 to TRBJ1-5; D unresolved. The V end was cut by 3 bases, the J end by 6 bases, with 12 bases between. This CDR3 comprises 13 residues. The germline V gene encodes CDR1 GTSNPN and CDR2 SVGIG (reference sequence). CDR3 nucleotide sequence: TGTGCCTGGAGCCGAAGGGAGTTTCAGCCCCAGCATTTT. Translating gives CAWSRREFQPQHF.

The rearrangement joins TRBV10-3 to TRBJ1-1, with D perhaps TRBD1 (5 bases). Trimming removed 2 bases from V and 2 bases from J, with 9 bases in between. Germline lookup yields CDR1 ENHRY and CDR2 SYGVKD. This CDR3 is built from 14 residues. In DNA, the CDR3 is TGTGCCATCAGTGAGCCGACAGTAAACACTGAAGCTTTCTTT. Translated: CAISEPTVNTEAFF.

The chain joins TRBV9 to TRBJ2-7, with 9 bases that match TRBD1. Germline CDR1 is SGDLS and CDR2 is YYNGEE. V was pared by 0 bases and J by 3 bases, with 1 base of the junction left unmatched. CDR3 size: 14 residues. In DNA, the CDR3 is TGTGCCAGCAGCGTAGCGGGACAGGGCTACGAGCAGTACTTC. Its protein product is CASSVAGQGYEQYF.